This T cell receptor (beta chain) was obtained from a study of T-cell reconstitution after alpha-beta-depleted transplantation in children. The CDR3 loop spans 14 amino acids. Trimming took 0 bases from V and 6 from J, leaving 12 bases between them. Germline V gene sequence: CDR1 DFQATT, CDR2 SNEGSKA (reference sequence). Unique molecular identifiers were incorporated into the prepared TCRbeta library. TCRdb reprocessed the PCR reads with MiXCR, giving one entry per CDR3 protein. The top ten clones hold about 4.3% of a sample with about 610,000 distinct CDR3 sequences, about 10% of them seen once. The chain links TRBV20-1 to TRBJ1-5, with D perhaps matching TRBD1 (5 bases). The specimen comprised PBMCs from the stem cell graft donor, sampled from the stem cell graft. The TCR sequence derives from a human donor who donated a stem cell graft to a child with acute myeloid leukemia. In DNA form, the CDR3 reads TGCAGTGCTAGAGATCGGCAGGGAGGTCAGCCCCAGCATTTT. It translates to CSARDRQGGQPQHF.